One and the same sample provided the 15 T cell receptor beta chains below, sequenced in a study of long-term antiretroviral therapy in people with HIV. Researchers ran immunoSEQ v3.0 at survey level. Libraries were prepared by immunoSEQ multiplex PCR; TCRdb keeps only in-frame clonotypes and omits some of them. Of about 12,000 clones in the sample, 82% were seen once. This specimen consisted of unsorted PBMCs, obtained around 8.1 years after starting antiretroviral therapy. These receptor sequences come from a middle-aged man with HIV.

The chain links TRBV10-3 to TRBJ1-1; TRBD1 is a possible D gene (6 bases). The CDR3 is 14 amino acids. V was trimmed by 4 bases and J by 4 bases, leaving 13 bases between them. Germline CDR1 is ENHRY and CDR2 is SYGVKD. The CDR3 coding sequence is TGTGCCATCAGTGGGGCAGGGGCCGTCACTGAAGCTTTCTTT. It codes for CAISGAGAVTEAFF.

This sequence joins TRBV13 and TRBJ2-1; tentatively, D is TRBD1 (6 bases). Germline V gene sequence: CDR1 PRHDT, CDR2 FYEKMQ (reference sequence). Trimming took off 0 bases at V and 8 bases at J, with 14 bases between the two ends. The CDR3 contains 15 residues. CDR3 amino acids: CASSLGHRAADEQFF. As DNA, the CDR3 is TGTGCCAGCAGCTTAGGGCACAGGGCTGCGGATGAGCAGTTCTTC.

The chain has TRBV18 and TRBJ1-2, with a possible D match to TRBD1 (6 bases). Germline loops: CDR1 KGHSH, CDR2 LQKENI. V lost 3 bases and J 6 bases, leaving 11 bases between the germline ends. CDR3 length: 13 amino acids. This CDR3 reads CASSPGQGHGYTF. CDR3 bases: TGTGCCAGCTCACCGGGCCAGGGGCATGGCTACACCTTC.

The chain carries TRBV6-5 and TRBJ2-7; D might be TRBD2 (6 bases). Germline V gene sequence: CDR1 MNHEY, CDR2 SVGAGI. The CDR3 runs 15 residues. With 5 bases removed from V and 0 bases from J, the gap between germline ends came to 14 bases. CDR3 sequence (DNA): TGTGCCAGCAGTCCCCGGGACTCGAGCTCCTACGAGCAGTACTTC. The encoded protein is CASSPRDSSSYEQYF.

In its sample, this clone was seen once. The rearrangement joins TRBV19 to TRBJ2-1; D is perhaps TRBD1 (5 bases). The CDR3 totals 17 residues. Germline V CDR1 and CDR2: LNHDA, SQIVND (reference sequence). Trimming removed 1 base at V and 0 bases at J, with 13 bases between. CDR3 nucleotide sequence: TGTGCCAGTAGTATAGGCAGGGCCTCGAGCTCCTACAATGAGCAGTTCTTC. Translation gives CASSIGRASSSYNEQFF.

This clone was seen a handful of times. V usage is TRBV11-3 and J usage is TRBJ1-1, with D unresolved. This CDR3 spans 12 amino acids. Germline V CDR1 and CDR2: SGHNT, YENEEA. Trimming took off 3 bases at V and 6 bases at J, with 8 bases between the two ends. The DNA for the CDR3 is TGTGCCAGCAGCTTCGTGGGCGCTGAAGCTTTCTTT. Its protein is CASSFVGAEAFF.

The chain uses TRBV7-9 and TRBJ2-1; D unresolved. Germline-derived CDR1 and CDR2 are SEHNR and FQNEAQ (reference sequence). This CDR3 spans 11 amino acids. Between the trimmed V and J ends, which lost 3 bases and 6 bases, there was a span of 3 bases. The CDR3 spells CASSFGNEQFF. The CDR3 DNA follows: TGTGCCAGCAGCTTCGGCAATGAGCAGTTCTTC.

The rearrangement joins TRBV10-1 to TRBJ2-1; perhaps TRBD1 as D (6 bases). The ends were cut back, 0 bases at V and 8 bases at J, with 8 bases in the middle. CDR1 is WNHNN, CDR2 SYGVQD, per germline (reference sequence). The CDR3 has 13 amino acids. CDR3 residues: CASSESPGDEQFF. The CDR3 DNA reads as TGCGCCAGCAGTGAGTCCCCAGGGGATGAGCAGTTCTTC.

This sequence joins TRBV19 and TRBJ1-1; 8 bases are shared with TRBD1. Germline-derived CDR1 and CDR2 are LNHDA and SQIVND (reference sequence). The trim removed 6 bases at V and 4 bases at J, leaving 4 bases unmatched. CDR3 length: 13 residues. The DNA for the CDR3 is TGTGCCAGTAGCCCAGGACAGGGCACTGAAGCTTTCTTT. Translated, it gives CASSPGQGTEAFF.

On this clone: The same CDR3 also results from other DNA sequences found in this sample. The rearrangement links TRBV5-1 to TRBJ2-7; D is undetermined. CDR1 is SGHRS and CDR2 is YFSETQ in the germline V gene. The CDR3 extends over 13 amino acids. V lost 0 bases and J lost 1, with 5 bases in between. The DNA for the CDR3 is TGCGCCAGCAGCTTGGCGTCGTCCTACGAGCAGTACTTC. It specifies CASSLASSYEQYF.

V and J are TRBV5-6 and TRBJ1-1, with TRBD1 matching 8 bases. This CDR3 is built from 13 residues. J was trimmed by 6 bases and V by 4 bases; bases with no gene match: 5. Looked up from germline, CDR1 is SGHDT and CDR2 is YYEEEE. The CDR3 loop reads CASSTGQGPEAFF. The CDR3 nucleotides are TGTGCCAGCAGCACAGGACAGGGACCTGAAGCTTTCTTT.

This chain uses TRBV9 with TRBJ2-1; possible D gene TRBD2, 5 bases. V was clipped by 4 bases and J by 7 bases, with 12 bases between them. This CDR3 spans 13 amino acids. The V gene's germline CDR1 is SGDLS and CDR2 YYNGEE. The CDR3 sequence is CASSPKRQNEQFF. The CDR3 DNA sequence: TGTGCCAGCAGCCCCAAGCGGCAGAATGAGCAGTTCTTC.

The V and J genes are TRBV27 and TRBJ2-7, with TRBD1 as a possible D gene (6 bases). The CDR3 runs 12 residues. Trimming stripped 7 bases from V and 3 bases from J, with 10 bases between. Per the germline V gene, CDR1 is MNHEY and CDR2 is SMNVEV (reference sequence). In DNA form, the CDR3 reads TGTGCCAGCAAGGACAGCTACTACGAGCAGTACTTC. It translates to CASKDSYYEQYF.

The genes are TRBV5-1 and TRBJ1-1; D is unclear. V shed 2 bases and J shed 4 bases, with 9 bases lying between them. Germline loops: CDR1 SGHRS, CDR2 YFSETQ. The CDR3 is made up of 13 amino acids. The CDR3 coding sequence is TGCGCCAGCAGCTTTGCGGGTGGCACTGAAGCTTTCTTT. Its protein is CASSFAGGTEAFF.

This clone rates as medium-sized. This rearrangement joins TRBV6-5 to TRBJ2-7; D is unresolved. This CDR3 is 11 amino acids long. The germline gives CDR1 MNHEY, CDR2 SVGAGI. Deletions cut 6 bases from V and 3 bases from J, with 6 bases between. The CDR3 protein is CASSLGYEQYF. The CDR3 DNA follows: TGTGCCAGCAGCTTAGGCTACGAGCAGTACTTC.